In its sample, the clone carrying this T cell receptor (beta chain) was seen a few times. Its antigen remains unidentified. This specimen comes from a study of CD8+ T cells in alopecia areata. For the study at large: A regimen of oral tofacitinib, 5 to 10 mg twice daily, was given to treated patients.

Trimming removed 3 bases from V and 3 bases from J; junction bases left unmatched: 8. From germline, CDR1 is GTSNPN and CDR2 SVGIG (reference sequence). The CDR3 extends over 15 amino acids. Isolated RNA was reverse transcribed into cDNA used as the sequencing template. Some clones are missing from TCRdb's copy, which holds only in-frame ones; the method was immunoSEQ multiplex PCR. This sample has about 190,000 clones; 50% to 60% occur once, and the top ten carry over 0.55%. Notes on the study in general: One nonresponder leaves baseline CD8+ expansion's link to response uncertain. Tofacitinib significantly reduced both scalp clonality and expanded CD8+ clones among the top 100.

Documented treatment: oral pan-JAK inhibitor, 5-10 mg twice daily. J is TRBJ2-7 and V is TRBV30; 10 nucleotides match TRBD2. This specimen consisted of CD4+ T cells sorted from blood, obtained at week 4, from a patient treated with tofacitinib. This clonotype was obtained from a human donor with alopecia areata. CDR3 DNA: TGTGCCTGGAGGACGGTAGCGGGAGGTAACTACGAGCAGTACTTC. It yields the protein CAWRTVAGGNYEQYF.